Below are 28 T cell receptor beta chains sequenced from a single sample in a study of cytomegalovirus exposure and HLA in healthy donors (dated by TCRdb to 2016 to 2017). Receptor libraries were prepared by the immunoSEQ multiplex PCR assay. For the multiplex PCR, a mixture combining 60 forward primers for TCR Vbeta segments and 13 reverse primers for TCR Jbeta segments was used. TCRdb took this table from immuneACCESS and kept in-frame rearrangements with V and J called. Such tables lack part of the clones; where checked against another copy, unresolved V genes explain under half of the gap, and the rest is unexplained. For this sample there are 150,000 to 180,000 clones; 65% to 80% appear just once. The ten largest account for less than 3.5% of the sample. Material: PBMCs. These receptors all stem from a man aged 18 to 30 in good health and CMV-seronegative.

V is TRBV29-1 and J is TRBJ2-3, with 9 bases identical to TRBD1. CDR1 is SQVTM, CDR2 ANQGSEA, per germline. Trimming cost V 7 bases and J 5 bases; bases outside gene matches: 7. This CDR3 has 13 residues. The CDR3 DNA is TGCAGCGGCGTACAGGGGGCGGGAGATACGCAGTATTTT. Protein: CSGVQGAGDTQYF.

The CDR3 protein is CASSSISPEPDRGGGYTF. The CDR3 DNA reads TGTGCCAGCAGTTCGATTTCCCCCGAACCTGACAGGGGTGGTGGCTACACCTTC. The chain links TRBV27 to TRBJ1-2, with 8 bases that match TRBD1. Germline V CDR1 and CDR2: MNHEY, SMNVEV (reference sequence). The CDR3 is 18 residues long. With V trimmed by 4 bases and J by 7 bases, 20 bases remained unmatched.

V and J are TRBV6-4 and TRBJ1-5; no clear D gene. The CDR3 covers 14 residues. The germline CDR1 and CDR2 sequences are MRHNA and SNTAGT. V lost 8 bases and J lost 4, with 15 bases in between. The CDR3 region has the DNA TGTGCCAGCTTTTCCCGGGTTTGGAATCAGCCCCAGCATTTT. It specifies CASFSRVWNQPQHF.

This clone occurred once. V usage is TRBV30 and J usage is TRBJ1-6; D perhaps matches TRBD1 (5 bases). V lost 8 bases, J lost 8 bases, and 19 bases lay in between. Per the germline V gene, CDR1 is GTSNPN and CDR2 is SVGIG (reference sequence). The CDR3 is made up of 14 amino acids. CDR3 nucleotides: TGTGCCCTCAACGGGGGGTCCGAGTATTCACCCCTCCACTTT. Encoded protein: CALNGGSEYSPLHF.

This chain uses TRBV6-5 with TRBJ2-5; D is perhaps TRBD2 (5 bases). Per germline, CDR1 MNHEY and CDR2 SVGAGI. The CDR3 is 11 residues long. V was cut by 7 bases and J by 5 bases, with 8 bases left in between. This CDR3 is CASTWRETQYF. For the CDR3, the DNA is TGTGCCAGCACGTGGAGGGAGACCCAGTACTTC.

The J gene is TRBJ1-5, the V gene TRBV18; a possible D gene is TRBD1 (5 bases). CDR1 is KGHSH and CDR2 is LQKENI in the germline V gene. CDR3 length: 15 residues. V was pared by 1 base and J by 2 bases, with 9 bases between. DNA of the CDR3: TGTGCCAGCTCACCACGCCAGGGTGGCAATCAGCCCCAGCATTTT. Encoded protein: CASSPRQGGNQPQHF.

Written as DNA, the CDR3 is TGTGCCAGTAGGAAGCGACAGGGCCCTCCTACTCAAGGCTACACCTTC. It codes for CASRKRQGPPTQGYTF. V usage is TRBV19 and J usage is TRBJ1-2, with 7 bases lining up with TRBD1. This CDR3 is built from 16 residues. Germline-derived CDR1 and CDR2 are LNHDA and SQIVND (reference sequence). Trimming took 6 bases from V and 8 from J; bases not matched to a gene: 18.

This chain uses TRBV6-1 with TRBJ1-3; possible D gene TRBD1, 5 bases. Trimming stripped 5 bases from V and 0 bases from J, with 8 bases between. The germline V gene encodes CDR1 MNHNS and CDR2 SASEGT. The CDR3 contains 14 residues. As DNA, the CDR3 is TGTGCCAGCAGTAATACAGGCTCTGGAAACACCATATATTTT. It yields the protein CASSNTGSGNTIYF.

V and J are TRBV15 and TRBJ2-7; 7 bases line up with TRBD1. The CDR3 consists of 15 residues. V trimming: 2 bases; J trimming: 4 bases; junction bases outside the gene matches: 8. Germline CDR1 reads LNHNV; CDR2 reads YYDKDF (reference sequence). CDR3: CATSRRRQGGYEQYV. DNA for the CDR3: TGTGCCACCAGCAGACGCCGACAGGGCGGTTACGAGCAGTACGTC.

The chain joins TRBV28 to TRBJ1-5; unclear D gene. The germline V and J ends were trimmed by 5 bases and 3 bases, with 26 bases remaining between them. This CDR3 comprises 19 residues. CDR1 and CDR2 from the germline V gene are MDHEN and SYDVKM. The CDR3 coding sequence is TGTGCCAGCAGTACCATTAGCCCCCGGCGTGCCGAGTACAATCAGCCCCAGCATTTT. This gives the protein CASSTISPRRAEYNQPQHF.

V is TRBV19 and J is TRBJ1-1; 8 nucleotides line up with TRBD1. Per the germline V gene, CDR1 is LNHDA and CDR2 is SQIVND (reference sequence). There are 15 residues in the CDR3. With 5 bases clipped from V and 1 base from J, the junction kept 6 bases outside the gene matches. CDR3 amino acids: CASSLRTGSNTEAFF. CDR3 coding DNA: TGTGCCAGTAGTTTGCGGACAGGGTCGAACACTGAAGCTTTCTTT.

J is TRBJ1-4 and V is TRBV5-8; TRBD1 matches 9 bases. The CDR3 extends over 13 amino acids. After removal of 7 bases from V and 8 bases from J, the junction contained 6 bases not matched to a gene. Germline loops: CDR1 SGHTS, CDR2 YDEGEE. The CDR3 region is CASADRGGEKLFF. The CDR3 coding sequence is TGTGCCAGCGCGGACAGGGGTGGGGAAAAACTGTTTTTT.

CDR3 amino acids: CASSFSSGGLNTGELFF. DNA of the CDR3: TGTGCCAGCAGTTTTTCTAGCGGGGGATTAAACACCGGGGAGCTGTTTTTT. The chain links TRBV27 to TRBJ2-2; TRBD2 agrees at 10 bases. J gave up 2 bases and V 3 bases, and 6 bases lay outside the gene matches. The CDR3 runs 17 residues. Looked up from germline, CDR1 is MNHEY and CDR2 is SMNVEV (reference sequence).

This clone has only a few counts. CDR3 sequence: CASSQGDRVRGYTF. DNA of the CDR3: TGCGCCAGCAGCCAAGGGGACAGGGTGCGTGGCTACACCTTC. The chain recombines TRBV4-3 with TRBJ1-2, with 9 positions matching TRBD1. V trimming: 1 base; J trimming: 7 bases; junction bases outside the gene matches: 4. Germline V gene data show CDR1 as LGHNA and CDR2 as YSLEER. This CDR3 is 14 amino acids long.

The V gene is TRBV6-1, the J gene TRBJ1-3; 8 bases fit TRBD1. CDR1 MNHNS and CDR2 SASEGT come from the germline V gene. The CDR3 is 13 residues long. V was clipped by 6 bases and J by 9 bases; unmatched bases: 7. CDR3 loop: CASREDRDRTIYF. CDR3 sequence (DNA): TGTGCCAGCAGGGAGGACAGGGATCGCACCATATATTTT.

This clone has a handful of counts. J is TRBJ2-1 and V is TRBV7-8; 11 nucleotides align to TRBD2. Germline V gene data show CDR1 as SGHVS and CDR2 as FQNEAQ. With V trimmed by 0 bases and J by 10 bases, 5 bases remained unmatched. This CDR3 has 15 residues. In DNA, the CDR3 is TGTGCCAGCAGCTTAGCACTAGCGGGGGCTGGAGAGCAGTTCTTC. Amino acids: CASSLALAGAGEQFF.

The genes are TRBV27 and TRBJ2-1; 9 bases fit TRBD1. V lost 5 bases, J lost 9 bases, and 14 bases stayed unmatched. Germline V gene data show CDR1 as MNHEY and CDR2 as SMNVEV (reference sequence). The length of the CDR3 is 16 residues. CDR3 DNA: TGTGCCAGCAGTCTTAGGACAGGGGCCCTATCTAGTGAGCAGTTCTTC. Its translation is CASSLRTGALSSEQFF.

The rearrangement links TRBV7-2 to TRBJ2-1, with TRBD2 matching over 8 bases. The germline V gene has CDR1 SGHTA and CDR2 FQGNSA. This CDR3 region has 18 residues. V trimming: 5 bases; J trimming: 0 bases; junction bases outside the gene matches: 12. CDR3 DNA sequence: TGTGCCAGCAGCCGACCTACACTAGCGGTAAGCTCCTACAATGAGCAGTTCTTC. Encoded protein: CASSRPTLAVSSYNEQFF.

The chain combines TRBV29-1 with TRBJ2-2; D is unclear. Trimming shortened V by 7 bases and J by 2 bases, and 8 bases separated the two germline ends. Germline-derived CDR1 and CDR2 are SQVTM and ANQGSEA. This CDR3 spans 12 amino acids. The CDR3 DNA sequence: TGCAGCGCCGGGTTAAACACCGGGGAGCTGTTTTTT. It translates to CSAGLNTGELFF.

The rearrangement joins TRBV2 to TRBJ2-5; 13 positions match TRBD2. This CDR3 spans 15 amino acids. The J segment lost 4 bases and the V segment lost 6 bases, leaving 5 bases of the junction unmatched. Germline CDR1 reads SNHLY; CDR2 reads FYNNEI. The CDR3 DNA is TGTGCCAGCAGGGATTGGACTAGCGGGGGAGAGACCCAGTACTTC. Translating gives CASRDWTSGGETQYF.

This clone was counted many times. The V and J genes are TRBV19 and TRBJ1-5; D may be TRBD1 (6 bases). This CDR3 region has 15 residues. V lost 0 bases and J 5 bases, leaving 11 bases between the germline ends. The germline V gene encodes CDR1 LNHDA and CDR2 SQIVND (reference sequence). The CDR3 DNA reads TGTGCCAGTAGTATAGAGGGGGGGGGCCATCAGCCCCAGCATTTT. Translated: CASSIEGGGHQPQHF.

The chain couples TRBV4-2 to TRBJ2-5; maybe TRBD2 (7 bases). CDR1 and CDR2 from the germline V gene are LGHNA and YNFKEQ. The CDR3 length is 16 residues. Trimming pared 1 base from V and 5 bases from J, leaving 17 bases between. The DNA for the CDR3 is TGTGCCAGCAGCCAAGTGGGGGGGGCCAATGCGGAGACCCAGTACTTC. Protein sequence: CASSQVGGANAETQYF.

The chain has TRBV5-6 and TRBJ2-7; 7 bases are a match to TRBD1. The V gene end was trimmed by 7 bases and the J gene end by 6 bases; junction bases not matched to a gene: 13. CDR3 length equals 14 residues. The V gene's germline CDR1 is SGHDT and CDR2 YYEEEE. CDR3 in amino acids: CASSWGEGAREQYF. In DNA, the CDR3 is TGTGCCAGCTCCTGGGGAGAGGGGGCGCGCGAGCAGTACTTC.

The chain employs TRBV18 and TRBJ1-6; 7 bases are shared with TRBD1. J was trimmed by 10 bases and V by 0 bases; bases with no gene match: 9. This CDR3 has 16 residues. Germline V lookup: CDR1 KGHSH, CDR2 LQKENI. CDR3 DNA: TGTGCCAGCTCACCACCGGGCGACAGGGTTTTCTCACCCCTCCACTTT. Amino acids: CASSPPGDRVFSPLHF.

A word on this clone: Other nucleotide sequences from this sample produce the same CDR3. V is TRBV18 and J is TRBJ1-1; no definite D call. Trimming took off 6 bases at V and 1 base at J, with 6 bases between the two ends. The germline V gene has CDR1 KGHSH and CDR2 LQKENI. CDR3 length equals 12 residues. CDR3 in DNA: TGTGCCAGCTCCCCTAGGAACACTGAAGCTTTCTTT. Translating gives CASSPRNTEAFF.

The V and J genes are TRBV4-3 and TRBJ2-3; TRBD1 aligns across 9 bases. Germline lookup yields CDR1 LGHNA and CDR2 YSLEER. The CDR3 has 14 amino acids. V was pared by 3 bases and J by 4 bases, with 2 bases of the junction left unmatched. CDR3 region: CASSQDRGPDTQYF. As DNA, the CDR3 is TGCGCCAGCAGCCAGGACAGGGGCCCAGATACGCAGTATTTT.

The CDR3 coding sequence is TGTGCCAGCTCACCACGGAGCTCTGGGGCCAACGTCCTGACTTTC. It codes for CASSPRSSGANVLTF. The chain uses TRBV18 and TRBJ2-6, with unresolved D. The CDR3 has 15 amino acids. V was clipped by 1 base and J by 0 bases, with 4 bases between them. Germline CDR1 is KGHSH and CDR2 is LQKENI.

V is TRBV7-2 and J is TRBJ2-7; the D gene is possibly TRBD2 (6 bases). This CDR3 comprises 15 residues. From germline, CDR1 is SGHTA and CDR2 FQGNSA. Trimming stripped 4 bases from V and 2 bases from J, with 15 bases between. CDR3 in DNA: TGTGCCAGCAGCTCGGGACTGATGACACCCTACGAGCAGTACTTC. Translated: CASSSGLMTPYEQYF.